This T cell receptor (beta chain) was sequenced in a study of CD8+ T cells in alopecia areata. Extraction of RNA preceded its reverse transcription into cDNA, which served as the sequencing template. Data came from immunoSEQ multiplex PCR; TCRdb stores just in-frame clones and leaves some out. The table shows about 200,000 clones, with about 64% occurring only once. Study-wide results and caveats: Sharing of TCRs across patients appeared less clear than in mice, possibly for HLA-related reasons. Scalp clonality dropped significantly under tofacitinib, as did expanded CD8+ top-100 clones.

Worth noting for this clone: No antigen is known for it.

Treatment in this sample: oral pan-JAK inhibitor, 5-10 mg twice daily. This specimen consisted of CD4+ T cells sorted from blood, obtained at week 4, from a patient treated with tofacitinib. The TCR originated in a human donor with alopecia areata.

The CDR3 DNA sequence: TGTGCCAGCAGCCAAGGACAGGGGGCACAGCAAGAGACCCAGTACTTC. Its protein product is CASSQGQGAQQETQYF. The V call is TRBV14, the J call TRBJ2-5; 10 bases are a match to TRBD1. Unmatched junction bases numbered 4, after V lost 1 base and J lost 2 bases. Germline V lookup: CDR1 SGHDN, CDR2 FVKESK. The CDR3 contains 16 residues.